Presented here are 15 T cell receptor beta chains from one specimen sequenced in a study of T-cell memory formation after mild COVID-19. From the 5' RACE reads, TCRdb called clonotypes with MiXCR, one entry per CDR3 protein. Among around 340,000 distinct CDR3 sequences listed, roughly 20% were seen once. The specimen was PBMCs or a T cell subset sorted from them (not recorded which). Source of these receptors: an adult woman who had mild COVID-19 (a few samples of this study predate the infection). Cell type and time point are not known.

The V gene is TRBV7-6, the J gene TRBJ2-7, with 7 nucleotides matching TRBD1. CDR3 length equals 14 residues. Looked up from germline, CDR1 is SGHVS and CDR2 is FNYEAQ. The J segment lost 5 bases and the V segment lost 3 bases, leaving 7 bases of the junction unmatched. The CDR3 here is CASSLQGVVDEQYF. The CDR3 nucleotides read TGTGCCAGCAGCTTGCAGGGGGTAGTAGACGAGCAGTACTTC.

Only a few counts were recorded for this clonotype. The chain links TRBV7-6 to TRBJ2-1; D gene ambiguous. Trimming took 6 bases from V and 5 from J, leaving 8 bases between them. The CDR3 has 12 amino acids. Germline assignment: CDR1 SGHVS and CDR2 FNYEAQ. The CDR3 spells CASSGFDNEQFF. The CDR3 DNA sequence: TGTGCCAGCAGTGGCTTTGACAATGAGCAGTTCTTC.

The CDR3 here is CASSQHNTGELFF. The CDR3 DNA reads as TGTGCCAGCAGCCAACATAACACCGGGGAGCTGTTTTTT. The V and J genes are TRBV3-1 and TRBJ2-2; D is ambiguous. Germline V gene lookup returns CDR1 LGHDT and CDR2 YNNKEL (reference sequence). Trimming removed 2 bases from V and 2 bases from J, with 3 bases in between. The CDR3 runs to 13 residues.

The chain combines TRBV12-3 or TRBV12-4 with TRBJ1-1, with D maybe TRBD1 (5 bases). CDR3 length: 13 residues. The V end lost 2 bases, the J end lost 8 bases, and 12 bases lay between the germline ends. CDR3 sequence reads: CASSLISRGEAFF. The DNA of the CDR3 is TGTGCCAGCAGTTTAATCTCTAGGGGAGAAGCTTTCTTT.

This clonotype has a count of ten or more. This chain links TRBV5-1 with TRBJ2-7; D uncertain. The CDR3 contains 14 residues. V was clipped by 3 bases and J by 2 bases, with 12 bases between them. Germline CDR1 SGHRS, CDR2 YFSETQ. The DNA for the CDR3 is TGCGCCAGCAGCTCGGACGGAACGGCCTACGAGCAGTACTTC. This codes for CASSSDGTAYEQYF.

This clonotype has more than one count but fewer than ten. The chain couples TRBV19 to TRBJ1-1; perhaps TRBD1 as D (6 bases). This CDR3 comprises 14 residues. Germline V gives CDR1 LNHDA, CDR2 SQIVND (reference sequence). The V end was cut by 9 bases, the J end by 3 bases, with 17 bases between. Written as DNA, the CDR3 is TGTGCCAGCCTCCCGGGGGGGGCGGACACTGAAGCTTTCTTT. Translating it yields CASLPGGADTEAFF.

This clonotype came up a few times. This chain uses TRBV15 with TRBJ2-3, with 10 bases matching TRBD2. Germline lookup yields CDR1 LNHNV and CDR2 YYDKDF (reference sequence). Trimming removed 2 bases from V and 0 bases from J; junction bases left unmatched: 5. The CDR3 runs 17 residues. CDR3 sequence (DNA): TGTGCCACCAGCAGACGATGGACTAGCGGCAGCACAGATACGCAGTATTTT. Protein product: CATSRRWTSGSTDTQYF. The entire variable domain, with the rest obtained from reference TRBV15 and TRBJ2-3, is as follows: DAMVIQNPRYQVTQFGKPVTLSCSQTLNHNVMYWYQQKSSQAPKLLFHYYDKDFNNEADTPDNFQSRRPNTSFCFLDIRSPGLGDTAMYLCATSRRWTSGSTDTQYFGPGTRLTVL.

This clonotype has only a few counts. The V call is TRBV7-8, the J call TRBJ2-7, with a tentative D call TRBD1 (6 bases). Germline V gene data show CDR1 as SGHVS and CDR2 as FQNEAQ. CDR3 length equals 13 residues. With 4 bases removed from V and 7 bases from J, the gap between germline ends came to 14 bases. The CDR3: CASSSDRSREQYF. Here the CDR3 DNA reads TGTGCCAGCAGCTCCGACAGGTCTCGGGAGCAGTACTTC. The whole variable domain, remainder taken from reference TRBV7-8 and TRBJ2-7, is GAGVSQSPRYKVAKRGQDVALRCDPISGHVSLFWYQQALGQGPEFLTYFQNEAQLDKSGLPSDRFFAERPEGSVSTLKIQRTQQEDSAVYLCASSSDRSREQYFGPGTRLTVT.

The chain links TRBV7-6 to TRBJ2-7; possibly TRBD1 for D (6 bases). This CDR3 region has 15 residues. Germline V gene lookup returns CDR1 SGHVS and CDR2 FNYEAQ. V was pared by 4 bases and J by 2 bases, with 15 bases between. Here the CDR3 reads CASSSGDMGTYEQYF. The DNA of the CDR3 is TGTGCCAGCAGCTCCGGGGACATGGGAACCTACGAGCAGTACTTC.

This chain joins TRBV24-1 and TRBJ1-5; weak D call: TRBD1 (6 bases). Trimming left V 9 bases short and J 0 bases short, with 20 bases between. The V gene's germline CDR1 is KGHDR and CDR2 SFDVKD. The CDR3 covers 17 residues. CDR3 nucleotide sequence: TGTGCCACCCCCCGGGTGACAGGCAACCATAGCAATCAGCCCCAGCATTTT. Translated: CATPRVTGNHSNQPQHF.

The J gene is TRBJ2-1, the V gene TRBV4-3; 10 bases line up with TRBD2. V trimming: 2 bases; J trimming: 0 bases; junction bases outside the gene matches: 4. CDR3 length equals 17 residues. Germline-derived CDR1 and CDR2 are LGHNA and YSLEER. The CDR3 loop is CASSQLASGGSYNEQFF. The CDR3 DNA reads TGCGCCAGCAGCCAATTAGCTAGCGGGGGCTCCTACAATGAGCAGTTCTTC.

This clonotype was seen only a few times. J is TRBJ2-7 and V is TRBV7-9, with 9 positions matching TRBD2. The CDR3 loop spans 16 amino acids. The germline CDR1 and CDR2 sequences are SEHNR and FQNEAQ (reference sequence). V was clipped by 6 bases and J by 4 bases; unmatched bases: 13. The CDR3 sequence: CASSPTGREGVYEQYF. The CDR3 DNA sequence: TGTGCCAGCAGTCCCACGGGGCGGGAGGGGGTATACGAGCAGTACTTC.

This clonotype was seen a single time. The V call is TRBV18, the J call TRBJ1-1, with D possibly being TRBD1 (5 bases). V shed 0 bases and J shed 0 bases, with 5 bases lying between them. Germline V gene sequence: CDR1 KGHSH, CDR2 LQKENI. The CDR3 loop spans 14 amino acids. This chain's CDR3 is CASSPPGLNTEAFF. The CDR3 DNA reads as TGTGCCAGCTCACCACCGGGACTGAACACTGAAGCTTTCTTT.

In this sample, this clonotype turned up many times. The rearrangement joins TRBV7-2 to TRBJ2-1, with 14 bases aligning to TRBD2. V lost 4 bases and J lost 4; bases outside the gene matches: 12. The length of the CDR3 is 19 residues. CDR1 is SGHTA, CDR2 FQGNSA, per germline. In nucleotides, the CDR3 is TGTGCCAGCAGCTCCCGGGCGACTAGCGGGAGGGCCTTGTACAATGAGCAGTTCTTC. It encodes CASSSRATSGRALYNEQFF.

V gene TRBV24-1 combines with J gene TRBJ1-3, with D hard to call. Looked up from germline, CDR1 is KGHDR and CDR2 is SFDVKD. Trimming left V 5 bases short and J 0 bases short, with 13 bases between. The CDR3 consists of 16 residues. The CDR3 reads CATSVVQPTSGNTIYF. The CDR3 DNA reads TGTGCCACCAGTGTGGTTCAGCCCACCTCTGGAAACACCATATATTTT.